A selection of T cell receptor beta chains follows, all from one sample in a study of T cells after yellow fever vaccination. TCRdb re-called the 5' RACE reads through MiXCR, storing one row per CDR3 protein. The sample includes 150,000 to 200,000 distinct CDR3 sequences, roughly 8.8% seen only once; the top ten take roughly 40%. Sequenced material: CD8+ T cells sorted from PBMCs, taken 45 days after the yellow fever booster vaccination. These receptors all come from a man between 18 and 35 years old who received the YFV17D yellow fever vaccine. CDR3s include the opening cysteine and the closing phenylalanine or tryptophan. The D gene is left open where the match is weak. Clone size is stated in some rows and not others, as once, few, many or a class when expanded.

v_gene	d_gene	j_gene	abundance	CDR3nt	CDR3aa
TRBV4-1	NA	TRBJ2-6	many	TGCGCCAGCAGCCAAGAGGGCCTTGGGGCTTCTGGGGCCAACGTCCTGACTTTC	CASSQEGLGASGANVLTF
TRBV20-1	NA	TRBJ2-7	NA	TGCAGTGCCATGGCCCCGGGGGGCGACGAGCAGTACTTC	CSAMAPGGDEQYF
TRBV7-3	TRBD2	TRBJ2-3	few	TGTGCCAGCAGCTTAGGGACTAGCGGGGGTTCAGATACGCAGTATTTT	CASSLGTSGGSDTQYF
TRBV4-1	NA	TRBJ2-5	few	TGCGCCAGCAGCCAGGGAGTCCGAGAGACCCAGTACTTC	CASSQGVRETQYF
TRBV7-9	NA	TRBJ1-4	NA	TGTGCCAGCAGCGATAGCGAAAAACTGTTTTTT	CASSDSEKLFF
TRBV4-1	TRBD1	TRBJ2-3	NA	TGCGCCAGCAGTCTCCGGGACAGTAGCACAGATACGCAGTATTTT	CASSLRDSSTDTQYF
TRBV25-1	NA	TRBJ2-7	few	TGTGCCAGCAGTGCGGCCATCTCTTCCTACGAGCAGTACTTC	CASSAAISSYEQYF
TRBV19	TRBD2	TRBJ2-5	few	TGTGCCAGTAGTATTTTTGCTAGCGGGGTCCAAGAGACCCAGTACTTC	CASSIFASGVQETQYF
TRBV18	TRBD1	TRBJ1-1	few	TGTGCCAGCTCACTCCGGTTGTGGGGACAGGGGGCCGGAAGCACTGAAGCTTTCTTT	CASSLRLWGQGAGSTEAFF
TRBV14	NA	TRBJ2-7	few	TGTGCCAGCAGCCCCAGGGCGACCCACGAGCAGTACTTC	CASSPRATHEQYF
TRBV20-1	NA	TRBJ2-1	many	TGCAGTGCTAGAGAGTTTGGGGGTTACAATGAGCAGTTCTTC	CSAREFGGYNEQFF
TRBV19	NA	TRBJ2-2	NA	TGTGCCAGTAGTACCCTGACCATGGCAACCGGGGAGCTGTTTTTT	CASSTLTMATGELFF
TRBV30	TRBD1	TRBJ1-1	many	TGTGCCTGCTCCCCCGGGACAGGGTCTGAAGCTTTCTTT	CACSPGTGSEAFF
TRBV10-1	NA	TRBJ1-1	NA	TGCGCCAGCAGTGTGACAGTGAACACTGAAGCTTTCTTT	CASSVTVNTEAFF
TRBV7-6	NA	TRBJ1-2	many	TGTGCCAGCAGCTTAGAGGAGAGTACTAACTATGGCTACACCTTC	CASSLEESTNYGYTF
TRBV6-2/TRBV6-3	NA	TRBJ1-2	NA	TGTGCCAGCAGTTACTCGTTCAGGAGCTATGGCTACACCTTC	CASSYSFRSYGYTF
TRBV5-1	TRBD2	TRBJ2-3	few	TGCGCCAGCAGCTTCTGGACTAGCGGACCCCCGGGGTATTTT	CASSFWTSGPPGYF
TRBV7-9	NA	TRBJ2-4	many	TGTGCCAGCAGCTTAACGGTAGCCAAAAACATTCAGTACTTC	CASSLTVAKNIQYF
TRBV29-1	NA	TRBJ2-6	many	TGCAGCGTTCTGGTGATTTCTGGGGCCAACGTCCTGACTTTC	CSVLVISGANVLTF
TRBV27	NA	TRBJ1-1	NA	TGTGCCAGCAGCCCCTACATGGGGGGCACTGAAGCTTTCTTT	CASSPYMGGTEAFF
TRBV7-2	NA	TRBJ2-1	many	TGTGCCAGCAGCTTATGGTCTGGATGGGAGCAGTTCTTC	CASSLWSGWEQFF
TRBV4-2	NA	TRBJ1-6	NA	TGTGCCAGCAGCGAGGACCAGGGACCCTCCCCTTCACCCCTCCACTTT	CASSEDQGPSPSPLHF
TRBV4-3	NA	TRBJ1-1	many	TGCGCCAGCAGCCAGAAAGGGGGAAGGACTGAAGCTTTCTTT	CASSQKGGRTEAFF
TRBV12-3/TRBV12-4	NA	TRBJ2-5	few	TGTGCCAGCAGTACCCCTCTAAGTCGGGGGACCCAGTACTTC	CASSTPLSRGTQYF
TRBV7-2	NA	TRBJ2-5	NA	TGTGCCAGCAGCTTAGGTGTTAGGTGGGGGGACGTCCAAGAGACCCAGTACTTC	CASSLGVRWGDVQETQYF
TRBV18	TRBD2	TRBJ2-3	NA	TGTGCCAGCTCCCTCACCGGGGGGGCAACAGATACGCAGTATTTT	CASSLTGGATDTQYF
TRBV7-9	NA	TRBJ2-1	few	TGTGCCAGCGGGGTCGGAGGGAATGAGCAGTTCTTC	CASGVGGNEQFF
TRBV4-1	TRBD2	TRBJ2-2	NA	TGCGCCAGCAGCCCCAGCCCTGGGGGGGGTGACACCGGGGAGCTGTTTTTT	CASSPSPGGGDTGELFF
TRBV20-1	NA	TRBJ2-3	few	TGCAGTGCTTCCACTAGCGCAGGGGCAGATACGCAGTATTTT	CSASTSAGADTQYF
TRBV6-2/TRBV6-3	NA	TRBJ2-1	NA	TGTGCCAGCAGTTACCCCTTAAATGAGCAGTTCTTC	CASSYPLNEQFF
TRBV4-3	NA	TRBJ2-5	few	TGCGCCAGCAGCCAAGATGGCAGGGACTTAGAGACCCAGTACTTC	CASSQDGRDLETQYF
TRBV11-2	TRBD1	TRBJ2-1	NA	TGTGCCAGCAGCCAGGGACAGAAAGAGCAGTTCTTC	CASSQGQKEQFF
TRBV6-5	TRBD2	TRBJ2-1	few	TGTGCCAGCAGTTATGCTAGCGGGGAGAGCTCCTACAATGAGCAGTTCTTC	CASSYASGESSYNEQFF
TRBV9	NA	TRBJ1-6	NA	TGTGCCAGCAGCGTAGAGGGGGGAAATTCACCCCTCCACTTT	CASSVEGGNSPLHF
TRBV2	NA	TRBJ1-1	many	TGTGCCAGCAGCGATGAGGGCCTTGAAGCTTTCTTT	CASSDEGLEAFF
TRBV12-5	NA	TRBJ2-1	few	TGTGCTAGTGGTAAGAGCTCCTACAATGAGCAGTTCTTC	CASGKSSYNEQFF
TRBV10-3	NA	TRBJ2-3	few	TGTGCCATCAGACAGGGCGCCGTCACAGATACGCAGTATTTT	CAIRQGAVTDTQYF
TRBV5-1	NA	TRBJ1-6	NA	TGCGCCAGCAGCTTGGGGGGGAGCAGTTCACCCCTCCACTTT	CASSLGGSSSPLHF
TRBV6-2/TRBV6-3	NA	TRBJ2-1	few	TGTGCCACCACCGTGAGGCGGGGGCCCCCCGATGAGCAGTTCTTC	CATTVRRGPPDEQFF
TRBV6-5	NA	TRBJ2-3	NA	TGTGCCAGCAGTTACCGGGGGGCCGAAAGCACAGATACGCAGTATTTT	CASSYRGAESTDTQYF
TRBV2	TRBD2	TRBJ2-2	NA	TGTGCCAGCAGAGTAATGGGACTAGGAAACACCGGGGAGCTGTTTTTT	CASRVMGLGNTGELFF
TRBV4-1	NA	TRBJ1-2	NA	TGCGCCAGCAGCCCGATCAGGGTGAAGCGCGGGGTGATCGAAGGCTACACCTTC	CASSPIRVKRGVIEGYTF
TRBV6-6	NA	TRBJ2-1	NA	TGTGCCAGCAGTTACTCAACGGGGGCCAATGAGCAGTTCTTC	CASSYSTGANEQFF
TRBV12-3/TRBV12-4	NA	TRBJ2-3	NA	TGTGCCAGCAGTTTATGGGATACGCAGTATTTT	CASSLWDTQYF
TRBV5-1	NA	TRBJ2-1	NA	TGCGCCAGCAGCTTGCTCAATGAGCAGTTCTTC	CASSLLNEQFF
TRBV6-2/TRBV6-3	TRBD2	TRBJ2-5	few	TGTGCCAGCAGTTACGAGGGAGGGGTAGAGACCCAGTACTTC	CASSYEGGVETQYF
TRBV5-1	NA	TRBJ2-1	NA	TGCGCCACCTCAATCCTAGAAGGAGTCTACAATGAGCAGTTCTTC	CATSILEGVYNEQFF
TRBV7-9	NA	TRBJ1-2	few	TGTGCCAGCACCCCCCAAGAGGTGGAGGGCTACACCTTC	CASTPQEVEGYTF
TRBV20-1	NA	TRBJ1-6	NA	TGCAGTGCTAGACCCTGGGACTCCGGCTATAATTCACCCCTCCACTTT	CSARPWDSGYNSPLHF
TRBV4-3	NA	TRBJ2-2	NA	TGCGCCAGCAGCCCCCGGACTGGGGCAGACACCGGGGAGCTGTTTTTT	CASSPRTGADTGELFF
TRBV12-3/TRBV12-4	NA	TRBJ2-7	many	TGTGCCAGCAGTTTGGTGGGGATCTACGAGCAGTACTTC	CASSLVGIYEQYF
TRBV9	NA	TRBJ1-2	few	TGTGCCAGCAGCGAACATCGCGGCTACACCTTC	CASSEHRGYTF
TRBV4-1	NA	TRBJ2-2	many	TGCGCCAGCAGCCAAGCGCACCCTCAAATATACACCGGGGAGCTGTTTTTT	CASSQAHPQIYTGELFF